This TCR beta chain emerged from a study of follicular helper T cells after annual influenza vaccination. With regard to this clone: The antigen is unknown.

Time point described: 2015-2016 season, pre-vaccination. With V trimmed by 5 bases and J by 3 bases, 2 bases remained unmatched. Germline CDR1 reads KGHSH; CDR2 reads LQKENI. The CDR3 has 14 amino acids. General study results and limits: Yearly vaccinations repeatedly recalled conserved clonotypes in ICOS+CD38+ cTfh.

TCRB was sequenced at Survey level resolution. The repertoire was sequenced with immunoSEQ multiplex PCR; TCRdb's copy has only in-frame clones and lacks some. The sample records 9,500 to 15,000 clones, roughly 80% being singletons. The source of this sequence is an adult who received the influenza vaccine. The rearrangement joins TRBV18 to TRBJ2-1, with 9 bases lining up with TRBD2. The material sequenced was CXCR5+ CD38- circulating T follicular helper cells from blood, taken on the day of influenza vaccination. Subset: circulating Tfh, non-naive CD4+CXCR5+PD-1+ (ICOS+CD38+ or ICOS-CD38-). This CDR3 reads CASSTAGGYNEQFF. The DNA of the CDR3 is TGTGCCAGCTCAACAGCGGGGGGCTACAATGAGCAGTTCTTC.